The text below deals with one T cell receptor (beta chain). The antigen remains unidentified. Deletions cut 6 bases from V and 2 bases from J, with 18 bases between. The CDR3 contains 15 residues. CDR1 and CDR2 (germline): SGHNT, YYREEE (reference sequence). Total RNA, at least 5.5 micrograms per sample, came from PBMCs. The sample is drawn from a study of blood T cells in healthy people across ages. General study results and limits: The long-lived group displayed more naive CD4+ cells, plus higher diversity, than the aged donors did.

A second PCR of about 7 to 11 cycles used a sample-barcoded 5' primer and a J-beta primer mix. TCRdb reprocessed the 5' RACE reads with MiXCR, giving one entry per CDR3 protein. The sample has approximately 1.5 million distinct CDR3 sequences, about 35% seen once. This sequence joins TRBV5-4 and TRBJ2-7, with D possibly TRBD2 on 7 matching bases. This TCR derives from a woman aged 25 to 39 in good health. What was sequenced was blood. The CDR3 coding sequence is TGTGCCAGCACCCGTGGGGGGGGCGCCACCTACGAGCAGTACTTC. It yields the protein CASTRGGGATYEQYF.